These 7 T cell receptor beta chains originate from one sample sequenced in a study of T cell responses to AZD1222 COVID-19 vaccine. Only in-frame clones appear in the TCRdb table, and some are missing; sequencing was by immunoSEQ multiplex PCR. The sample shows about 180,000 clones, about 90% of them seen only once. Sequencing was performed on peripheral blood, taken on day 0 of AZD1222 vaccination. The source is an adult in good health.

The genes are TRBV18 and TRBJ1-6; the D gene is possibly TRBD1 (5 bases). CDR3 length equals 16 residues. V was clipped by 3 bases and J by 9 bases, with 18 bases between them. From germline, CDR1 is KGHSH and CDR2 LQKENI. The CDR3 sequence is CASSPERQSHGSPLHF. The CDR3, as DNA: TGTGCCAGCTCACCCGAAAGACAGTCCCATGGTTCACCCCTCCACTTT.

In this sample, this clone turned up a few times. The J gene is TRBJ2-2, the V gene TRBV5-4; D is unresolved. With 3 bases removed from V and 1 base from J, the gap between germline ends came to 10 bases. The CDR3 covers 15 residues. In germline, CDR1 is SGHNT, CDR2 YYREEE (reference sequence). The CDR3 DNA sequence: TGTGCCAGCAGCTCAGAAACGTTGAACACCGGGGAGCTGTTTTTT. It is translated as CASSSETLNTGELFF.

This clone was seen more than once but under ten times. V usage is TRBV19 and J usage is TRBJ1-5, with 9 bases matching TRBD1. Per germline, CDR1 LNHDA and CDR2 SQIVND (reference sequence). This CDR3 is 18 amino acids long. V gave up 3 bases and J gave up 2 bases; unmatched junction bases: 11. The chain's CDR3 is CASSMREIGDRGNQPQHF. The CDR3 region has the DNA TGTGCCAGTAGTATGAGAGAAATTGGGGACAGGGGCAATCAGCCCCAGCATTTT.

This clone was recorded only once. The chain recombines TRBV7-9 with TRBJ1-3; no clear D. Trimming took 4 bases from V and 0 from J, leaving 7 bases between them. The germline V gene has CDR1 SEHNR and CDR2 FQNEAQ (reference sequence). The CDR3 is made up of 14 amino acids. CDR3 sequence: CASSSWVSGNTIYF. For the CDR3, the DNA is TGTGCCAGCAGCTCTTGGGTCTCTGGAAACACCATATATTTT.

V and J are TRBV14 and TRBJ1-6; no firm D call. V lost 0 bases and J 6 bases, leaving 12 bases between the germline ends. The germline V gene encodes CDR1 SGHDN and CDR2 FVKESK. CDR3 length equals 16 residues. Written as DNA, the CDR3 is TGTGCCAGCAGCCAAGAGTCGGCCACGGTTAATTCACCCCTCCACTTT. As protein: CASSQESATVNSPLHF.

The V and J genes are TRBV5-1 and TRBJ2-7; 12 bases map to TRBD2. The CDR3 has 15 amino acids. CDR1 is SGHRS, CDR2 YFSETQ, per germline. J was trimmed by 3 bases and V by 3 bases; bases with no gene match: 4. The CDR3 reads CASSSGLAGSYEQYF. In DNA, the CDR3 is TGCGCCAGCAGCTCAGGACTAGCGGGGAGCTACGAGCAGTACTTC.

Here the CDR3 DNA reads TGTGCCAGCAGCGTAGTCGGGGGGGCCGTCACAGATACGCAGTATTTT. Translation gives CASSVVGGAVTDTQYF. The chain is built from TRBV9 and TRBJ2-3; 8 bases fit TRBD2. Germline CDR1 and CDR2: SGDLS and YYNGEE. The CDR3 has 16 amino acids. V lost 0 bases and J lost 2; bases outside the gene matches: 5.